Listed below are T cell receptor beta chains from one sample, sequenced in a study of cytomegalovirus exposure and HLA in healthy donors. The repertoire was sequenced with immunoSEQ multiplex PCR; TCRdb's copy has only in-frame clones and lacks some. This sample carries some 42,000 clones, about 50% of them seen once, and the ten largest clones take 12%. Sequenced sample: PBMCs. These receptors all stem from a human donor in good health. Each CDR3 is given with its conserved first and last residue. D genes are given only for firm matches. The listing skips clone size in some rows; elsewhere it reads once, few, many or a size class.

V gene: TRBV4-3
clone size: .
J gene: TRBJ2-6
D gene: .
CDR3 DNA: TGCGCCAGCAGCCAAGAAACTCGATCTGGGGCCAACGTCCTGACTTTC
CDR3 protein: CASSQETRSGANVLTF

V gene: TRBV5-4
clone size: .
J gene: TRBJ1-2
D gene: .
CDR3 DNA: TGTGCCAGCAGCTTGGCCGGCAGACAGTTCTATGGCTACACCTTC
CDR3 protein: CASSLAGRQFYGYTF

V gene: TRBV7-2
clone size: few
J gene: TRBJ1-2
D gene: TRBD1
CDR3 DNA: TGTGCCAGCAGCCCGGTCCCGGGACAGGGGCCCATTACCTTC
CDR3 protein: CASSPVPGQGPITF

V gene: TRBV7-3
clone size: .
J gene: TRBJ1-1
D gene: .
CDR3 DNA: TGTGCCAGCAGCTTCACAGCGAACACTGAAGCTTTCTTT
CDR3 protein: CASSFTANTEAFF

V gene: TRBV7-9
clone size: few
J gene: TRBJ2-3
D gene: TRBD1
CDR3 DNA: TGTGCCAGCAGCCTGGGACAGGGTAGCACAGATACGCAGTATTTT
CDR3 protein: CASSLGQGSTDTQYF

V gene: TRBV29-1
clone size: few
J gene: TRBJ2-7
D gene: .
CDR3 DNA: TGCAGCGTTGAAGATACGGCGGGACGGAGCTCCTACGAGCAGTACTTC
CDR3 protein: CSVEDTAGRSSYEQYF

V gene: TRBV6-5
clone size: .
J gene: TRBJ1-4
D gene: TRBD1
CDR3 DNA: TGTGCCACAAAGCGGTCACAGGGGAGTGAAAAACTGTTTTTT
CDR3 protein: CATKRSQGSEKLFF

V gene: TRBV29-1
clone size: .
J gene: TRBJ1-1
D gene: .
CDR3 DNA: TGCAGCGTTGCCTTCAGGGCCACTGAAGCTTTCTTT
CDR3 protein: CSVAFRATEAFF

V gene: TRBV27
clone size: .
J gene: TRBJ2-1
D gene: TRBD2
CDR3 DNA: TGTGCCAGCCTTAGGGGGGGCGGGAGGTTTGGGTCCTACAATGAGCAGTTCTTC
CDR3 protein: CASLRGGGRFGSYNEQFF

V gene: TRBV5-1
clone size: .
J gene: TRBJ2-3
D gene: TRBD1
CDR3 DNA: TGCGCCAGCAGCGGAGACAGGGCCCTCTACCCAGATACGCAGTATTTT
CDR3 protein: CASSGDRALYPDTQYF

V gene: TRBV7-9
clone size: once
J gene: TRBJ2-2
D gene: .
CDR3 DNA: TGTGCCAGCAGCTCGGGAGCGACTACCGGGGAGCTGTTTTTT
CDR3 protein: CASSSGATTGELFF

V gene: TRBV5-1
clone size: few
J gene: TRBJ1-1
D gene: .
CDR3 DNA: TGCGCCAGCAGCTTGGTTAGGGGAACGTCTGAAGCTTTCTTT
CDR3 protein: CASSLVRGTSEAFF

V gene: TRBV6-6
clone size: .
J gene: TRBJ2-7
D gene: TRBD1
CDR3 DNA: TGTGCCAGCAGTTACCCCCCCGGGACAGCCTCCTACGAGCAGTACTTC
CDR3 protein: CASSYPPGTASYEQYF

V gene: TRBV18
clone size: .
J gene: TRBJ1-5
D gene: TRBD1
CDR3 DNA: TGTGCCAGCTCCCGACAGGGGGCGGGTAGCAATCAGCCCCAGCATTTT
CDR3 protein: CASSRQGAGSNQPQHF

V gene: TRBV28
clone size: few
J gene: TRBJ1-3
D gene: TRBD1
CDR3 DNA: TGTGCCAGCAGCCTAGGACAGGGGGAAATTTATGGAAACACCATATATTTT
CDR3 protein: CASSLGQGEIYGNTIYF

V gene: TRBV7-8
clone size: few
J gene: TRBJ1-3
D gene: TRBD1
CDR3 DNA: TGTGCCAGCAGCTCCGAAGGGACAGGGAGCGGAAACACCATATATTTT
CDR3 protein: CASSSEGTGSGNTIYF

V gene: TRBV5-1
clone size: .
J gene: TRBJ2-5
D gene: TRBD2
CDR3 DNA: TGCGCCAGCAGCTTGGAGTGGCTAGCGGGGGCCGGGGAGACCCAGTACTTC
CDR3 protein: CASSLEWLAGAGETQYF

V gene: TRBV5-6
clone size: .
J gene: TRBJ2-2
D gene: .
CDR3 DNA: TGTGCCAGCAATCGGGGGGCCATGGACACCGGGGAGCTGTTTTTT
CDR3 protein: CASNRGAMDTGELFF

V gene: TRBV9
clone size: .
J gene: TRBJ1-4
D gene: TRBD1
CDR3 DNA: TGTGCCAGCAGCGTGAGCCCCCAGGGGGCTAATAATGAAAAACTGTTTTTT
CDR3 protein: CASSVSPQGANNEKLFF

V gene: TRBV4-3
clone size: .
J gene: TRBJ2-7
D gene: .
CDR3 DNA: TGCGCCAGCAGCCAAGACACCTACGAGCAGTACTTC
CDR3 protein: CASSQDTYEQYF

V gene: TRBV5-1
clone size: .
J gene: TRBJ2-2
D gene: TRBD1
CDR3 DNA: TGCGCCAGCAGTAGAGGACAGGGCGCCGGGGAGCTGTTTTTT
CDR3 protein: CASSRGQGAGELFF

V gene: TRBV7-8
clone size: .
J gene: TRBJ2-7
D gene: TRBD1
CDR3 DNA: TGTGCCAGCAGGTCAGACAGGGAATCCTACGAGCAGTACTTC
CDR3 protein: CASRSDRESYEQYF

V gene: TRBV7-9
clone size: few
J gene: TRBJ2-3
D gene: TRBD2
CDR3 DNA: TGTGCCAGCAGCTTTGGCGGGGAGGGTACGCAGTATTTT
CDR3 protein: CASSFGGEGTQYF

V gene: TRBV5-5
clone size: .
J gene: TRBJ1-5
D gene: .
CDR3 DNA: TGTGCCAGCAGCTTCGGACAGAACAATCAGCCCCAGCATTTT
CDR3 protein: CASSFGQNNQPQHF

V gene: TRBV18
clone size: .
J gene: TRBJ2-3
D gene: TRBD2
CDR3 DNA: TGTGCCAGCTCACCACCGACTAGCGGGGATTCAGATACGCAGTATTTT
CDR3 protein: CASSPPTSGDSDTQYF

V gene: TRBV19
clone size: .
J gene: TRBJ1-2
D gene: TRBD1
CDR3 DNA: TGTGCCAGTAGTTTCGGGACAGGGTCATATGGCTACACCTTC
CDR3 protein: CASSFGTGSYGYTF

V gene: TRBV7-3
clone size: once
J gene: TRBJ2-2
D gene: .
CDR3 DNA: TGTGCCAGCAGCTTAACGACTAGTGGGACCGGGGAGCTGTTTTTT
CDR3 protein: CASSLTTSGTGELFF

V gene: TRBV5-6
clone size: .
J gene: TRBJ1-4
D gene: TRBD1
CDR3 DNA: TGTGCCAGCAGCTTGAAGGGTGGAGGGGGCTTGGTTGAAAAACTGTTTTTT
CDR3 protein: CASSLKGGGGLVEKLFF

V gene: TRBV10-3
clone size: .
J gene: TRBJ1-4
D gene: .
CDR3 DNA: TGTGCCATCAGTGGAACCGGGGGTGCAACTAATGAAAAACTGTTTTTT
CDR3 protein: CAISGTGGATNEKLFF

V gene: TRBV7-9
clone size: once
J gene: TRBJ2-7
D gene: TRBD1
CDR3 DNA: TGTGCCAGCAGCCTGAGCAGGGACAGGGGAAACGAGCAGTACTTC
CDR3 protein: CASSLSRDRGNEQYF

V gene: TRBV18
clone size: .
J gene: TRBJ1-1
D gene: .
CDR3 DNA: TGTGCCAGCTCACCCGCGACCGCTAGCACTGAAGCTTTCTTT
CDR3 protein: CASSPATASTEAFF

V gene: TRBV4-2
clone size: .
J gene: TRBJ1-5
D gene: .
CDR3 DNA: TGTGCCAGCAGTCGGGGAGGGGGGCAATCGCCCCAGCATTTT
CDR3 protein: CASSRGGGQSPQHF

V gene: TRBV19
clone size: .
J gene: TRBJ1-5
D gene: .
CDR3 DNA: TGTGCCACCACCGGACAGTCCAATCAGCCCCAGCATTTT
CDR3 protein: CATTGQSNQPQHF

V gene: TRBV28
clone size: few
J gene: TRBJ2-3
D gene: TRBD1
CDR3 DNA: TGTGCCAGCAGTTTAGGGACAGGGGTGACAGATACGCAGTATTTT
CDR3 protein: CASSLGTGVTDTQYF

V gene: TRBV19
clone size: .
J gene: TRBJ2-1
D gene: TRBD1
CDR3 DNA: TGTGCCAGTGGAAAAACCGGGACAGGTTCCAATGAGCAGTTCTTC
CDR3 protein: CASGKTGTGSNEQFF

V gene: TRBV4-3
clone size: .
J gene: TRBJ1-1
D gene: .
CDR3 DNA: TGCGCCAGCAGCCAAGAGATAGGGGCACACACTGAAGCTTTCTTT
CDR3 protein: CASSQEIGAHTEAFF

V gene: TRBV11-3
clone size: .
J gene: TRBJ2-3
D gene: .
CDR3 DNA: TGTGCCAGCAGCCTTAGCACAGATACGCAGTATTTT
CDR3 protein: CASSLSTDTQYF